This entry concerns a single TCR beta chain. Its antigen is unknown. Base qualities are not provided; no much larger clone lies one nucleotide away. The sample comes from a study of blood T cell repertoires in COVID-19 (TCRdb year 2020). Notes on the research overall: Samples from collaborators originated in the United States, Italy and Spain and spanned both the acute and convalescent phases of COVID-19. The material from the prospective study consisted of cDNA or gDNA derived from T cells, B-cell-depleted T cells, or PBMCs. Subjects who had been exposed to COVID-19, were actively infected with it, or had recovered from it provided the deeply sampled blood TCRbeta repertoires that made up the dataset. The repertoires were released in a freely available public database intended as a resource for research on the immune response to SARS-CoV-2. Samples came from the ongoing ImmuneRACE study (first 160 participants) plus 1,254 subjects from 6 global collaborators. The sample metadata nearly always contained a de-identified subject ID, COVID-19 status, age in years and sex. Where available, HLA class I and class II types were taken from metadata supplied by the sample provider and were not determined by assay-based typing.

The immunoSEQ Assay, a bias-controlled multiplex PCR, was used to amplify TCRbeta CDR3 regions from genomic DNA. The paper's processing steps were these. The number of nucleated cells in each sample was estimated by amplification of reference gene primers within the assay. To quantify the absolute abundance of each unique TCRbeta CDR3 rearrangement, sequence reads were collapsed and filtered. Productive Simpson clonality was computed per sample as the square root of Simpson's diversity index over productive rearrangements. As stored in TCRdb, this immuneACCESS dataset retains in-frame rearrangements with V and J assigned. A fraction of the clones does not appear; measured against another copy, unresolved V genes explain less than half of the discrepancy, and the remainder lacks a known reason. V and J calls plus clone size are reproduced from that table; the DNA served to infer D and trimming. A total of some 230,000 clones appear in this sample, 70% to 85% of them only once. Jointly, the top ten make up about 1.3% of the sample.

From the cysteine up to the phenylalanine, the CDR3 has a length of 16 residues. Only the CDR3 part of the read is kept: 48 bases, read in frame from the first base. V is cut back by 5 bases and J by 4 bases, with 9 bases in the junction unmatched. CDR1 and CDR2 are drawn from the germline V gene: SGHTA, FQGNSA. General conclusions and limits of the study: The amount of clinical and demographic metadata varied by source and participant and was provided uncurated.

Enrolling through a virtual design, the prospective study's participants ranged in age from roughly 18 to 95 years and lived across 24 United States geographic areas. In the prospective study, cohorts were assigned on the basis of participant-reported clinical history obtained from a screening survey and a study questionnaire. In the prospective study, mobile phlebotomists collected whole blood, serum and a nasopharyngeal or oropharyngeal swab from each participant. Participants in the prospective study had the option to provide additional blood draws and questionnaires over a roughly 2-month period. Prospective study blood samples were shipped either frozen or at room temperature before DNA extraction.

Sequenced: PBMCs or T cells enriched from blood (not recorded which). The chain was built from TRBV7-2 and TRBJ2-1, and 9 junction bases match TRBD2. The clonotype comes from a woman in her forties with acute COVID-19. Read as DNA, the sequence is TGTGCCAGCAGCCGCTCGCTAGCGGGAATATACAATGAGCAGTTCTTC. Translated, it gives CASSRSLAGIYNEQFF.